This T cell receptor (beta chain) appears in the sequencing data of a study of Graves' ophthalmopathy and Graves' hyperthyroidism. Beta-chain TCR CDR3 regions were amplified from RNA transcripts. HTBI primers primed a first-round RT-PCR, and a second-round multiplex PCR followed. TCRdb re-called the multiplex PCR reads through MiXCR, storing one row per CDR3 protein. The sample has around 1,000,000 distinct CDR3 sequences; about 35% are singletons. Patients with other autoimmune diseases, uncontrolled infections, pregnancy or lactation were excluded. The CDR3 spans 13 residues. Germline loops: CDR1 DFQATT, CDR2 SNEGSKA (reference sequence). Trimming at V came to 4 bases and at J to 2 bases, leaving 3 bases not matched to a gene.

The rearrangement uses TRBV20-1 and TRBJ2-5, with TRBD2 matching over 8 bases. The sample consisted of peripheral blood or thyroid tissue (not recorded which). This TCR was sampled from an adult man with Graves' hyperthyroidism. The CDR3 is CSANGGGQETQYF. The CDR3 DNA follows: TGCAGTGCTAACGGCGGGGGGCAAGAGACCCAGTACTTC.